The 18 T cell receptor beta chains below were found in one sample sequenced in a study of OX40 agonist ivuxolimab in advanced cancers. The receptor library was made with the immunoSEQ multiplex PCR assay. Held by TCRdb, this immuneACCESS table contains in-frame sequences only and omits some clones. Under half of the omission traces to an unresolved V gene where checked; the cause of the rest is unknown. Here the sample has roughly 28,000 clones; about 90% occur a single time. The biggest ten clones account for 15% of the sample. The sequencing used CD4+ or CD8+ T cells sorted from blood, collected in a trial of the OX40 agonist ivuxolimab. The receptors were sampled from an adult with an advanced solid tumor such as melanoma, head and neck, liver or kidney cancer.

This clone has just one count. The DNA for the CDR3 is TGTGCCAGCAGCCATACTAGCGGGGGCTACAATGAGCAGTTCTTC. Protein sequence: CASSHTSGGYNEQFF. V gene TRBV13 combines with J gene TRBJ2-1; 11 bases agree with TRBD2. Trimming took 5 bases from V and 3 from J; bases not matched to a gene: 3. This CDR3 contains 15 residues. CDR1 is PRHDT and CDR2 is FYEKMQ in the germline V gene (reference sequence).

The chain recombines TRBV27 with TRBJ2-7, with D perhaps TRBD2 (6 bases). This CDR3 has 13 residues. The V gene lost 1 base and the J gene lost 7 bases, with 11 bases spanning the gap. CDR1 MNHEY and CDR2 SMNVEV come from the germline V gene (reference sequence). The CDR3 DNA follows: TGTGCCAGCAGTTTATACGGGGGTGGGGAGCAGTACTTC. Encoded protein: CASSLYGGGEQYF.

This chain joins TRBV5-4 and TRBJ1-2; tentatively, D is TRBD1 (6 bases). V was trimmed by 0 bases and J by 4 bases, leaving 13 bases between them. The CDR3 is made up of 15 amino acids. The germline V gene encodes CDR1 SGHNT and CDR2 YYREEE (reference sequence). As DNA, the CDR3 is TGTGCCAGCAGCTTGGGTGACAGGACGCCCTATGGCTACACCTTC. This gives the protein CASSLGDRTPYGYTF.

In the case of this clone: The sample contains more than one DNA sequence encoding this CDR3. Here the CDR3 DNA reads TGTGCCAGCAGTTTTGGGATTTCCTACGAGCAGTACTTC. It specifies CASSFGISYEQYF. The chain has TRBV27 and TRBJ2-7; D unclear. Trimming removed 3 bases at V and 1 base at J, with 7 bases between. This CDR3 spans 13 amino acids. Germline CDR1 MNHEY, CDR2 SMNVEV (reference sequence).

The chain links TRBV5-4 to TRBJ1-1; 9 bases match TRBD1. CDR3 length equals 18 residues. Trimming took 1 base from V and 7 from J; bases not matched to a gene: 17. Germline-derived CDR1 and CDR2 are SGHNT and YYREEE (reference sequence). This chain's CDR3 is CASSLLHPSDRGIGEAFF. For the CDR3, the DNA is TGTGCCAGCAGCTTGCTACACCCGTCGGACAGGGGTATCGGTGAAGCTTTCTTT. Full variable domain (rest looked up from reference TRBV5-4 and TRBJ1-1): ETGVTQSPTHLIKTRGQQVTLRCSSQSGHNTVSWYQQALGQGPQFIFQYYREEENGRGNFPPRFSGLQFPNYSSELNVNALELDDSALYLCASSLLHPSDRGIGEAFFGQGTRLTVV.

The chain joins TRBV2 to TRBJ2-3; TRBD2 aligns across 7 bases. V lost 3 bases and J lost 2; bases outside the gene matches: 11. The CDR3 is made up of 17 amino acids. Germline V gene data show CDR1 as SNHLY and CDR2 as FYNNEI. CDR3 protein: CASSDLRGEAVTDTQYF. CDR3 coding DNA: TGTGCCAGCAGTGATCTTCGGGGGGAGGCCGTCACAGATACGCAGTATTTT.

The chain carries TRBV29-1 and TRBJ2-2, with TRBD1 matching over 7 bases. J gave up 5 bases and V 5 bases, and 8 bases lay outside the gene matches. Looked up from germline, CDR1 is SQVTM and CDR2 is ANQGSEA. CDR3 length: 14 amino acids. This CDR3 reads CSVSGQVGTGELFF. CDR3 coding DNA: TGCAGCGTTAGCGGACAGGTGGGGACCGGGGAGCTGTTTTTT.

Relative to its sample, this clone is large. CDR3 DNA: TGTGCCAGCAGTTACCCGGCCTCCCACACTGAAGCTTTCTTT. Translating gives CASSYPASHTEAFF. The gene calls are TRBV6-6 and TRBJ1-1; D unresolved. V lost 2 bases and J lost 3, with 10 bases in between. CDR1 is MNHNY and CDR2 is SVGAGI in the germline V gene (reference sequence). This CDR3 has 14 amino acids.

This chain uses TRBV18 with TRBJ2-5, with TRBD1 matching 9 bases. The J call may be faulty, since TRBJ2-7 better matches the DNA end. Germline V gives CDR1 KGHSH, CDR2 LQKENI. This CDR3 comprises 14 residues. The DNA of the CDR3 is TGTGCCAGCTCACCAGGGACAGGGTTAGACGAGCAGTACTTC. Translation: CASSPGTGLDEQYF.

The chain has TRBV4-2 and TRBJ2-7; 8 nucleotides align to TRBD2. The germline gives CDR1 LGHNA, CDR2 YNFKEQ. The ends lost 4 bases at V and 5 bases at J; junction bases unmatched: 10. The CDR3 length is 15 residues. The CDR3 DNA follows: TGTGCCAGCAGCCCCCGGGGGGGAGCCCATCACGAGCAGTACTTC. This codes for CASSPRGGAHHEQYF.

J is TRBJ2-1 and V is TRBV6-5; D uncertain. The CDR3 spans 12 residues. In germline, CDR1 is MNHEY, CDR2 SVGAGI. V was cut by 2 bases and J by 8 bases, with 7 bases left in between. The DNA of the CDR3 is TGTGCCAGCAGTTACCCGTCTGATGAGCAGTTCTTC. Translating gives CASSYPSDEQFF.

The V and J genes are TRBV7-6 and TRBJ2-7, with TRBD2 as a possible D gene (6 bases). Per the germline V gene, CDR1 is SGHVS and CDR2 is FNYEAQ. Deletions cut 5 bases from V and 3 bases from J, with 20 bases between. This CDR3 has 16 residues. The CDR3 protein is CASSPRWDGSFYEQYF. CDR3 DNA sequence: TGTGCCAGCAGCCCTCGGTGGGACGGGAGTTTCTACGAGCAGTACTTC.

V gene TRBV25-1 combines with J gene TRBJ2-7; D not resolved. The V end lost 8 bases, the J end lost 3 bases, and 8 bases lay between the germline ends. There are 11 residues in the CDR3. Germline V CDR1 and CDR2: MGHDK, SYGVNS. CDR3 amino acids: CASQVGYEQYF. The DNA of the CDR3 is TGTGCCAGCCAGGTGGGCTACGAGCAGTACTTC.

The chain is built from TRBV19 and TRBJ2-1; 7 nucleotides line up with TRBD1. The CDR3 runs 14 residues. CDR1 and CDR2 (germline): LNHDA, SQIVND (reference sequence). V shed 5 bases and J 3 bases; nucleotides not matched to a gene: 4. The DNA for the CDR3 is TGTGCCAGTAGTTTAGGGGGCCGCTACAATGAGCAGTTCTTC. Translation gives CASSLGGRYNEQFF.

J is TRBJ2-7 and V is TRBV28; 9 bases line up with TRBD1. The germline V gene encodes CDR1 MDHEN and CDR2 SYDVKM. This CDR3 is built from 15 residues. The ends lost 6 bases at V and 5 bases at J; junction bases unmatched: 11. CDR3 protein: CASSLGQGIVHEQYF. In DNA form, the CDR3 reads TGTGCCAGCAGCTTGGGACAGGGAATCGTCCACGAGCAGTACTTC. Full variable domain (rest looked up from reference TRBV28 and TRBJ2-7): DVKVTQSSRYLVKRTGEKVFLECVQDMDHENMFWYRQDPGLGLRLIYFSYDVKMKEKGDIPEGYSVSREKKERFSLILESASTNQTSMYLCASSLGQGIVHEQYFGPGTRLTVT.

The chain recombines TRBV5-1 with TRBJ2-7, with 8 bases lining up with TRBD1. The length of the CDR3 is 15 residues. Germline loops: CDR1 SGHRS, CDR2 YFSETQ. The V and J ends lost 2 bases and 2 bases, in that order; junction bases with no gene match: 6. CDR3: CASSFVRGRAYEQYF. The CDR3 bases are TGCGCCAGCAGCTTCGTCAGGGGGCGGGCCTACGAGCAGTACTTC.

The rearrangement joins TRBV7-8 to TRBJ2-7; 8 bases fit TRBD2. Looked up from germline, CDR1 is SGHVS and CDR2 is FQNEAQ. V lost 3 bases, J lost 0 bases, and 7 bases stayed unmatched. The CDR3 has 16 amino acids. CDR3 DNA sequence: TGTGCCAGCAGCTTGAGGACTAGCCCAAGCTCCTACGAGCAGTACTTC. It translates to CASSLRTSPSSYEQYF.

This clone was seen more than once but under ten times. The chain recombines TRBV19 with TRBJ1-1, with D maybe TRBD1 (5 bases). Germline-derived CDR1 and CDR2 are LNHDA and SQIVND (reference sequence). This CDR3 is built from 11 residues. Trimming removed 8 bases at V and 4 bases at J, with 8 bases between. CDR3 amino acids: CASGRGTEAFF. The CDR3 region has the DNA TGTGCCAGTGGAAGGGGCACTGAAGCTTTCTTT. Looking up the rest from reference TRBV19 and TRBJ1-1 gives the full variable domain: DGGITQSPKYLFRKEGQNVTLSCEQNLNHDAMYWYRQDPGQGLRLIYYSQIVNDFQKGDIAEGYSVSREKKESFPLTVTSAQKNPTAFYLCASGRGTEAFFGQGTRLTVV.